This T cell receptor beta chain comes out of a study of CD8+CD57+ T cells in acquired aplastic anemia. Whole-study context: Sorted CD4+ and CD8+ cells gave a mean 3.2 ug DNA, range about 0.2 to 27.4 ug.

The use of genomic DNA as template underpinned the TCR beta VDJ and CDR3 profiling. TCRdb processed the reads anew with MiXCR; each CDR3 protein has one entry. The data contain about 200,000 distinct CDR3 sequences, over 55% of them singletons. Sequenced patients had shown CD8+CD57+ cell expansion by flow cytometry. This clonotype was observed a handful of times. The V and J ends lost 3 bases and 7 bases respectively, with 13 bases between them. Per germline, CDR1 LNHDA and CDR2 SQIVND (reference sequence). The CDR3 has 13 residues. The sequence was obtained from a human donor with aplastic anemia. Sequencing input: sorted CD4+, CD8+, or CD8+CD57+ T cells (not recorded which) from PBMCs. This chain links TRBV19 with TRBJ2-7; a weak D match, TRBD1 (5 bases). Here the CDR3 reads CASSIPGRGEQYF. The CDR3, as DNA: TGTGCCAGTAGTATCCCAGGGCGTGGGGAGCAGTACTTC.